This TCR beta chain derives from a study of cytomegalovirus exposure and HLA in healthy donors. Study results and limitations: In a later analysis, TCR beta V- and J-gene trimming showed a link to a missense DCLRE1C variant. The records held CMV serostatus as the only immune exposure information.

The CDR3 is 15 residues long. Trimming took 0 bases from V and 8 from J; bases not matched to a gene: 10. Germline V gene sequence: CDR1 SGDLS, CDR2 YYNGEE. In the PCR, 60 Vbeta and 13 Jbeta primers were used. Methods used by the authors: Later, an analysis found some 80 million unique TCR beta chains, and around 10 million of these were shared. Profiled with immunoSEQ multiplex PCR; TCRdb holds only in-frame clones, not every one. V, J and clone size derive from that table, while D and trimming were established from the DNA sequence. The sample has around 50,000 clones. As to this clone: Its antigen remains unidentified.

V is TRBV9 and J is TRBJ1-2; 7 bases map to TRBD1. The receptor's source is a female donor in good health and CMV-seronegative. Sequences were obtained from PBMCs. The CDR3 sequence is CASSVGPGTEGGYTF. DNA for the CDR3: TGTGCCAGCAGCGTAGGGCCCGGGACAGAAGGCGGCTACACCTTC.